This T cell receptor (beta chain) comes out of a study of T cell responses to AZD1222 COVID-19 vaccine. For the study at large: Pooled together were second doses at about 4 or about 12 weeks. The study, taken as a whole, reports: The donor cohort was predominantly white British with a female majority, and clonal diversity may have been underestimated.

With V trimmed by 0 bases and J by 6 bases, 18 bases remained unmatched. The CDR3 has 19 residues. Germline V gives CDR1 SNHLY, CDR2 FYNNEI. The data were produced by immunoSEQ multiplex PCR, yet TCRdb's version contains in-frame clones alone and is incomplete. This sample has 100,000 to 150,000 clones, with around 90% found just once. Concerning this clone: Its antigen is currently unknown.

The chain has TRBV2 and TRBJ1-1; 8 bases align to TRBD1. Sample: peripheral blood, taken on day 0 of AZD1222 vaccination. The sequence was collected from an adult in good health. The CDR3 coding sequence is TGTGCCAGCAGTGAAGCGCTTCGGGCAGGGGGCACCCCGAGGCCTGAAGCTTTCTTT. Amino acid sequence: CASSEALRAGGTPRPEAFF.